Listed here are 26 T cell receptor beta chains from one sample, sequenced in a study of Ad26.COV2.S vaccination and SARS-CoV-2 variants. Specified treatment: 15 to 20 received Ad26.COV2.S at low or high dose, single or two shots; about 5 received placebo; per-sample allocation not given. Each sample was drawn 63 days after the first injection (of vaccine or placebo). Some clones are missing from TCRdb's copy, which holds only in-frame ones; the method was immunoSEQ multiplex PCR. This table holds about 330,000 clones, 85% to 90% found once. This material consisted of peripheral blood, taken in a trial of Ad26.COV2.S vaccine versus placebo. These receptors all come from a person aged 18-65 years who received the Ad26.COV2.S COVID-19 vaccine or a placebo.

The V gene is TRBV4-1, the J gene TRBJ1-1, with D possibly matching TRBD1 (6 bases). Trimming cost V 4 bases and J 1 base, with 7 bases left between them. CDR1 is MGHRA and CDR2 is YSYEKL in the germline V gene. This CDR3 comprises 13 residues. CDR3 DNA sequence: TGCGCCAGCAGCCTGACAGGGAACACTGAAGCTTTCTTT. This sequence encodes CASSLTGNTEAFF.

The chain has TRBV7-2 and TRBJ1-2, with TRBD1 matching over 8 bases. Germline CDR1 and CDR2: SGHTA and FQGNSA. The CDR3 covers 15 residues. Trimming cost V 5 bases and J 8 bases; bases outside gene matches: 13. In nucleotides, the CDR3 is TGTGCCAGCAGCCGCAAGACAGGGGACAGTTCGGGCTACACCTTC. The encoded protein is CASSRKTGDSSGYTF. Full variable domain (outside the CDR3, taken from reference TRBV7-2 and TRBJ1-2): GAGVSQSPSNKVTEKGKDVELRCDPISGHTALYWYRQSLGQGLEFLIYFQGNSAPDKSGLPSDRFSAERTGGSVSTLTIQRTQQEDSAVYLCASSRKTGDSSGYTFGSGTRLTVV.

The gene calls are TRBV7-9 and TRBJ2-1; 10 bases match TRBD2. V dropped 2 bases and J dropped 3; count of bases not matched to a gene: 10. The length of the CDR3 is 18 residues. In germline, CDR1 is SEHNR, CDR2 FQNEAQ (reference sequence). The CDR3 coding sequence is TGTGCCAGCAGCTTAACACCTAGCGGGAGTATCTTCTACAATGAGCAGTTCTTC. This encodes CASSLTPSGSIFYNEQFF.

The chain is built from TRBV4-3 and TRBJ2-1, with D maybe TRBD1 (6 bases). This CDR3 is 15 amino acids long. The ends were cut back, 1 base at V and 7 bases at J, with 14 bases in the middle. The germline gives CDR1 LGHNA, CDR2 YSLEER. The CDR3 sequence is CASSQGQAGSNEQFF. CDR3 DNA: TGCGCCAGCAGCCAAGGACAGGCCGGATCTAATGAGCAGTTCTTC.

The chain recombines TRBV6-5 with TRBJ1-1; the D is unclear. CDR3 size: 16 residues. Germline V gene data show CDR1 as MNHEY and CDR2 as SVGAGI. Trimming left V 0 bases short and J 3 bases short, with 14 bases between. The CDR3 nucleotides read TGTGCCAGCAGTTACTCGATCGGTCCCGGGGACACTGAAGCTTTCTTT. The encoded protein is CASSYSIGPGDTEAFF.

This sequence joins TRBV10-2 and TRBJ2-3, with TRBD2 identical over 11 bases. The CDR3 sequence is 13 residues long. J gave up 4 bases and V 8 bases, and 2 bases lay outside the gene matches. In germline, CDR1 is WSHSY, CDR2 SAAADI. The CDR3 region is CASGTSGPDTQYF. CDR3 in DNA: TGCGCCAGCGGGACTAGCGGCCCAGATACGCAGTATTTT.

The chain joins TRBV10-2 to TRBJ1-1; D is unresolved. This CDR3 contains 15 residues. CDR1 is WSHSY and CDR2 is SAAADI in the germline V gene. V was trimmed by 3 bases and J by 1 base, leaving 12 bases between them. The CDR3 loop reads CASSDGRGWNTEAFF. CDR3 coding DNA: TGCGCCAGCAGTGACGGCCGAGGCTGGAACACTGAAGCTTTCTTT.

V is TRBV9 and J is TRBJ1-1; TRBD1 matches at 7 bases. Germline assignment: CDR1 SGDLS and CDR2 YYNGEE. The CDR3 is made up of 15 amino acids. V was clipped by 3 bases and J by 1 base; unmatched bases: 6. CDR3 residues: CASSAQGGANTEAFF. CDR3 in DNA: TGTGCCAGCAGCGCTCAGGGGGGAGCGAACACTGAAGCTTTCTTT. The full variable domain, completed using reference TRBV9 and TRBJ1-1, is DSGVTQTPKHLITATGQRVTLRCSPRSGDLSVYWYQQSLDQGLQFLIQYYNGEERAKGNILERFSAQQFPDLHSELNLSSLELGDSALYFCASSAQGGANTEAFFGQGTRLTVV.

The CDR3 loop is CASSSPGTGVEGEAFF. In DNA, the CDR3 is TGTGCCAGCAGTTCACCCGGGACAGGGGTAGAGGGTGAAGCTTTCTTT. J is TRBJ1-1 and V is TRBV6-5, with 10 positions matching TRBD1. CDR1 is MNHEY, CDR2 SVGAGI, per germline. The length of the CDR3 is 16 residues. Trimming at V came to 4 bases and at J to 7 bases, leaving 12 bases not matched to a gene.

The V call is TRBV29-1, the J call TRBJ2-7; no clear D gene. This CDR3 is 11 amino acids long. Germline loops: CDR1 SQVTM, CDR2 ANQGSEA. Trimming left V 5 bases short and J 4 bases short, with 9 bases between. The CDR3 protein is CSVTTGYEQYV. CDR3 bases: TGCAGCGTTACCACCGGGTACGAGCAGTACGTC.

This clone appeared a single time. This sequence joins TRBV2 and TRBJ1-2; no definite D call. Germline lookup yields CDR1 SNHLY and CDR2 FYNNEI. The CDR3 consists of 13 residues. Trimming shortened V by 1 base and J by 4 bases, and 7 bases separated the two germline ends. The CDR3 bases are TGTGCCAGCAGTGAAGATGGCCGCTATGGCTACACCTTC. Translated: CASSEDGRYGYTF.

The V gene is TRBV10-1, the J gene TRBJ1-6; no clear D. The CDR3 sequence is 14 residues long. Germline lookup yields CDR1 WNHNN and CDR2 SYGVQD (reference sequence). V was trimmed by 0 bases and J by 7 bases, leaving 7 bases between them. The CDR3 coding sequence is TGCGCCAGCAGTGAGTCAGACTTGAATTCACCCCTCCACTTT. Translating gives CASSESDLNSPLHF.

The CDR3 bases are TGCGCCAGCAGCCTCTATTACCTTACTGACAGGGACGGAAACGAGCAGTACTTC. Protein sequence: CASSLYYLTDRDGNEQYF. The J gene is TRBJ2-7, the V gene TRBV4-1; 7 nucleotides line up with TRBD1. The CDR3 covers 18 residues. Losses at the gene ends were 4 bases for V and 5 bases for J; bases not matched to a gene: 20. The germline gives CDR1 MGHRA, CDR2 YSYEKL.

The V call is TRBV5-1, the J call TRBJ2-7; tentatively, D is TRBD1 or TRBD2 (5 bases each). The CDR3 is 17 amino acids. V lost 1 base and J lost 0, with 17 bases in between. The germline V gene encodes CDR1 SGHRS and CDR2 YFSETQ. Written as DNA, the CDR3 is TGCGCCAGCAGCTTGATAGGACGAGGGGCTAACTCCTACGAGCAGTACTTC. Residues: CASSLIGRGANSYEQYF.

This chain joins TRBV28 and TRBJ2-5; 8 positions agree with TRBD2. The germline V gene encodes CDR1 MDHEN and CDR2 SYDVKM. The CDR3 is 17 residues long. With 3 bases clipped from V and 1 base from J, the junction kept 10 bases outside the gene matches. The CDR3 DNA reads as TGTGCCAGCAGTTTTTCGGGTCGCGGGAGGACCCAAGAGACCCAGTACTTC. It codes for CASSFSGRGRTQETQYF.

V and J are TRBV5-5 and TRBJ1-1; D remains ambiguous. The length of the CDR3 is 13 residues. Germline CDR1 is SGHKS and CDR2 is YYEKEE (reference sequence). V lost 1 base and J 1 base, leaving 5 bases between the germline ends. The CDR3 spells CASSLTENTEAFF. CDR3 nucleotides: TGTGCCAGCAGCTTGACAGAGAACACTGAAGCTTTCTTT.

This chain links TRBV9 with TRBJ2-5; D perhaps matches TRBD2 (7 bases). Germline V lookup: CDR1 SGDLS, CDR2 YYNGEE. V shed 2 bases and J shed 3 bases, with 11 bases lying between them. The CDR3 is 14 residues long. The CDR3 sequence: CASSVGGGKETQYF. DNA for the CDR3: TGTGCCAGCAGCGTGGGAGGGGGAAAAGAGACCCAGTACTTC.

The genes are TRBV7-9 and TRBJ1-1, with D possibly being TRBD1 (6 bases). Germline lookup yields CDR1 SEHNR and CDR2 FQNEAQ (reference sequence). The CDR3 totals 15 residues. Trimming took 1 base from V and 1 from J, leaving 10 bases between them. The CDR3 DNA is TGTGCCAGCAGCTTAGAAGTGGGACAGAACACTGAAGCTTTCTTT. This codes for CASSLEVGQNTEAFF.

The rearrangement links TRBV29-1 to TRBJ1-1; D uncertain. The CDR3 covers 10 residues. CDR1 is SQVTM and CDR2 is ANQGSEA in the germline V gene. The V and J ends lost 5 bases and 4 bases respectively, with 5 bases between them. The CDR3 DNA reads TGCAGCGTTTCTGGCACTGAAGCTTTCTTT. The encoded protein is CSVSGTEAFF.

This clone was found once. This chain connects TRBV27 to TRBJ2-1; 13 bases fit TRBD2. The V segment lost 3 bases and the J segment 9 bases; nucleotides outside the gene matches: 17. The CDR3 is made up of 19 amino acids. Germline CDR1 is MNHEY and CDR2 is SMNVEV (reference sequence). The CDR3 nucleotides are TGTGCCAGCAGTTTGCAAACCGGGACTAGCGGGGCCAAATGGAGTGAGCAGTTCTTC. This translates into CASSLQTGTSGAKWSEQFF.

This clone occurred once. The rearrangement joins TRBV18 to TRBJ2-7; TRBD2 agrees at 13 bases. The CDR3 has 18 residues. Germline lookup yields CDR1 KGHSH and CDR2 LQKENI. J lost 4 bases, V lost 5 bases, and 14 bases had no gene match. CDR3 coding DNA: TGTGCCAGCTCAGGAAAAGCCAACTGGACTAGCGGGAGTTACGAGCAGTACGTC. This codes for CASSGKANWTSGSYEQYV.

V and J are TRBV4-3 and TRBJ2-1; D call uncertain. Trimming pared 3 bases from V and 0 bases from J, leaving 18 bases between. The CDR3 totals 18 residues. The germline V gene encodes CDR1 LGHNA and CDR2 YSLEER. The CDR3 loop reads CASSQSLLTPSSYNEQFF. The DNA of the CDR3 is TGCGCCAGCAGCCAGAGTCTTTTAACCCCGAGCTCCTACAATGAGCAGTTCTTC.

This rearrangement joins TRBV2 to TRBJ2-7; 12 positions match TRBD2. Trimming cost V 2 bases and J 4 bases; bases outside gene matches: 6. Looked up from germline, CDR1 is SNHLY and CDR2 is FYNNEI. The CDR3 consists of 16 residues. CDR3 DNA: TGTGCCAGCAGTGAATCATGGACTAGCGGGACTTACGAGCAGTACGTC. This gives the protein CASSESWTSGTYEQYV.

This chain connects TRBV11-3 to TRBJ1-4; 10 bases are a match to TRBD1. V gave up 0 bases and J gave up 8 bases; unmatched junction bases: 3. There are 15 residues in the CDR3. Germline lookup yields CDR1 SGHNT and CDR2 YENEEA. The CDR3 sequence: CASSLDGTGVEKLFF. DNA for the CDR3: TGTGCCAGCAGCTTAGATGGGACAGGGGTCGAAAAACTGTTTTTT.

The chain links TRBV7-8 to TRBJ1-3; D is unclear. CDR1 and CDR2 from the germline V gene are SGHVS and FQNEAQ. Trimming cost V 5 bases and J 1 base, with 21 bases left between them. The CDR3 consists of 18 residues. The CDR3 loop is CASSLHPSTLGSGNTIYF. The CDR3 DNA sequence: TGTGCCAGCAGCCTGCACCCCTCGACCCTGGGGTCTGGAAACACCATATATTTT.

This chain joins TRBV24-1 and TRBJ1-1; D is ambiguous. The CDR3 loop spans 12 amino acids. Looked up from germline, CDR1 is KGHDR and CDR2 is SFDVKD. Trimming removed 3 bases from V and 10 bases from J, with 11 bases in between. CDR3 region: CATSDPRSGAFF. The CDR3 nucleotides are TGTGCCACCAGTGATCCAAGGTCAGGAGCTTTCTTT.